These 9 T cell receptor beta chains came from one sample sequenced in a study of cytomegalovirus exposure and HLA in healthy donors. The PCR used 60 Vbeta and 13 Jbeta primers. This table comes from immunoSEQ multiplex PCR, and its TCRdb copy is limited to in-frame clones, with some not included. The sample contains approximately 130,000 clones, approximately 80% of which appear only once. Sequenced sample: PBMCs. These receptors came from a man aged 50 to 60 in good health and CMV-seronegative.

This chain joins TRBV6-1 and TRBJ2-7; D perhaps matches TRBD1 (5 bases). Between the trimmed V and J ends, which lost 6 bases and 2 bases, there was a span of 14 bases. The CDR3 length is 14 residues. CDR1 and CDR2 from the germline V gene are MNHNS and SASEGT. The DNA of the CDR3 is TGTGCCAGCAGCTCGGACACGATGACCTACGAGCAGTACTTC. Translating it yields CASSSDTMTYEQYF.

V gene TRBV27 combines with J gene TRBJ1-1; 7 bases map to TRBD1. Losses at the gene ends were 2 bases for V and 1 base for J; bases not matched to a gene: 10. This CDR3 comprises 17 residues. Per germline, CDR1 MNHEY and CDR2 SMNVEV (reference sequence). The CDR3 coding sequence is TGTGCCAGCAGTTTAGGCACAGGGGCAAAATCGAACACTGAAGCTTTCTTT. Translation: CASSLGTGAKSNTEAFF.

This clone showed up just once. The rearrangement uses TRBV6-5 and TRBJ2-5, with a weak D call TRBD2 (7 bases). Germline V gives CDR1 MNHEY, CDR2 SVGAGI. V lost 6 bases to trimming and J lost 4 bases, with 18 bases between them. The CDR3 runs to 15 residues. CDR3: CASSPQPRGGETQYF. DNA of the CDR3: TGTGCCAGCAGCCCCCAGCCGAGGGGGGGAGAGACCCAGTACTTC.

The genes are TRBV9 and TRBJ2-2, with 7 positions matching TRBD1. CDR1 and CDR2 from the germline V gene are SGDLS and YYNGEE. V gave up 4 bases and J gave up 3 bases; unmatched junction bases: 6. The CDR3 length is 15 residues. This chain's CDR3 is CASSLTTGHTGELFF. The CDR3 DNA follows: TGTGCCAGCAGCCTTACGACAGGGCACACCGGGGAGCTGTTTTTT. The full variable domain, in which reference TRBV9 and TRBJ2-2 provide the parts outside the CDR3, is DSGVTQTPKHLITATGQRVTLRCSPRSGDLSVYWYQQSLDQGLQFLIQYYNGEERAKGNILERFSAQQFPDLHSELNLSSLELGDSALYFCASSLTTGHTGELFFGEGSRLTVL.

This chain joins TRBV19 and TRBJ2-5, with TRBD1 identical over 11 bases. CDR1 is LNHDA and CDR2 is SQIVND in the germline V gene (reference sequence). The V segment lost 5 bases and the J segment 5 bases; nucleotides outside the gene matches: 7. This CDR3 contains 15 residues. The CDR3 sequence: CASSVRTGGWETQYF. CDR3 bases: TGTGCCAGTAGTGTACGGACAGGGGGCTGGGAGACCCAGTACTTC.

The chain combines TRBV6-5 with TRBJ2-7; TRBD1 aligns across 9 bases. The CDR3 length is 15 residues. V lost 6 bases and J lost 2; bases outside the gene matches: 8. Germline assignment: CDR1 MNHEY and CDR2 SVGAGI. The CDR3 region is CASRQTGGHPYEQYF. CDR3 sequence (DNA): TGTGCCAGCAGACAGACAGGGGGTCACCCCTACGAGCAGTACTTC.

CDR3 loop: CSVATGVGYTF. In DNA, the CDR3 is TGCAGCGTGGCGACAGGGGTCGGCTACACCTTC. The chain employs TRBV29-1 and TRBJ1-2; 8 positions match TRBD1. In germline, CDR1 is SQVTM, CDR2 ANQGSEA. The CDR3 contains 11 residues. J was trimmed by 8 bases and V by 6 bases; bases with no gene match: 5.

The rearrangement uses TRBV19 and TRBJ2-1; tentatively, D is TRBD2 (5 bases). V was clipped by 5 bases and J by 7 bases, with 21 bases between them. The CDR3 totals 16 residues. The germline V gene has CDR1 LNHDA and CDR2 SQIVND (reference sequence). This CDR3 reads CASSVGLVGEENEQFF. The DNA for the CDR3 is TGTGCCAGTAGTGTCGGATTAGTGGGAGAGGAGAATGAGCAGTTCTTC.

This clone is a singleton in its sample. The chain joins TRBV6-5 to TRBJ2-1, with D perhaps matching TRBD2 (6 bases). The CDR3 is 14 amino acids. The V end lost 6 bases, the J end lost 8 bases, and 17 bases lay between the germline ends. Germline CDR1 reads MNHEY; CDR2 reads SVGAGI. The CDR3 reads CASRPLTSSDEQFF. The CDR3 DNA is TGTGCCAGCAGACCCCTGACTAGTAGCGATGAGCAGTTCTTC.